This is a list of T cell receptor beta chains from one sample in a study of blood T cell repertoires in COVID-19. Profiling relied on immunoSEQ multiplex PCR, and the TCRdb table lists in-frame clones only, not all of them. Of fewer than 60,000 clones in the sample, about nine tenths are singletons; the top ten hold approximately 4%. Sample: peripheral blood. All receptors come from a human donor in a cohort sampled during active COVID-19. The CDR3 runs from the conserved cysteine through the conserved F or W. The D gene is left open where the match is weak. Only some rows state a clone size, as once, few, many or a class for expanded clones.

V gene: TRBV5-8; J gene: TRBJ2-1; clone size: NA; D gene: TRBD1; CDR3 DNA: TGTGCCAGCAGTTCCGGGACAGGGAACTACAATGAGCAGTTCTTC; CDR3 protein: CASSSGTGNYNEQFF
V gene: TRBV7-9; J gene: TRBJ2-5; clone size: NA; D gene: TRBD1; CDR3 DNA: TGTGCCAGCAGCCCGGTAGACAGGGGGCAGGAAGAGACCCAGTACTTC; CDR3 protein: CASSPVDRGQEETQYF
V gene: TRBV4-1; J gene: TRBJ1-1; clone size: NA; D gene: NA; CDR3 DNA: TGCGCCAGCAGCTGGGAGGTCGGCACTGAAGCTTTCTTT; CDR3 protein: CASSWEVGTEAFF
V gene: TRBV24-1; J gene: TRBJ1-2; clone size: once; D gene: TRBD1; CDR3 DNA: TGTGCCACCAGTGATGAGACACCGGGACAGCAGATCTATGGCTACACCTTC; CDR3 protein: CATSDETPGQQIYGYTF
V gene: TRBV27; J gene: TRBJ2-5; clone size: once; D gene: TRBD2; CDR3 DNA: TGTGCCAGCAGTCGTTGGACTAGCGGGAGTTCTGTAGAGACCCAGTACTTC; CDR3 protein: CASSRWTSGSSVETQYF
V gene: TRBV27; J gene: TRBJ2-7; clone size: NA; D gene: TRBD2; CDR3 DNA: TGTGCCAGCAGTTTATCCTATCAGACTAGCGGGAGTGGCGAGCAGTACTTC; CDR3 protein: CASSLSYQTSGSGEQYF
V gene: TRBV2; J gene: TRBJ1-5; clone size: NA; D gene: TRBD1; CDR3 DNA: TGTGCCAGCAGGCTGACAGGGTCGCCCAATCAGCCCCAGCATTTT; CDR3 protein: CASRLTGSPNQPQHF
V gene: TRBV20-1; J gene: TRBJ1-5; clone size: NA; D gene: NA; CDR3 DNA: TGCAGTGCTAGTAAGGCAGGGGATCAGCCCCAGCATTTT; CDR3 protein: CSASKAGDQPQHF
V gene: TRBV28; J gene: TRBJ1-2; clone size: NA; D gene: NA; CDR3 DNA: TGTGCCAGCAGTTTAGGGCAGTCGGGAGGCTACACCTTC; CDR3 protein: CASSLGQSGGYTF
V gene: TRBV5-5; J gene: TRBJ2-3; clone size: NA; D gene: NA; CDR3 DNA: TGTGCCAGCAGCTCCCCTAGCACAGATACGCAGTATTTT; CDR3 protein: CASSSPSTDTQYF
V gene: TRBV11-2; J gene: TRBJ2-7; clone size: NA; D gene: TRBD1; CDR3 DNA: TGTGCCAGCAGCTCGCCATCACAGGACAGGGACGAGCAGTACTTC; CDR3 protein: CASSSPSQDRDEQYF
V gene: TRBV28; J gene: TRBJ1-2; clone size: NA; D gene: TRBD1; CDR3 DNA: TGTGCCAGCAGTTCCCCCCCGACAGGGACTCACTATGGCTACACCTTC; CDR3 protein: CASSSPPTGTHYGYTF
V gene: TRBV19; J gene: TRBJ1-6; clone size: NA; D gene: NA; CDR3 DNA: TGTGCCAGTAGTACCGGGACCTATAATTCACCCCTCCACTTT; CDR3 protein: CASSTGTYNSPLHF
V gene: TRBV20-1; J gene: TRBJ1-2; clone size: NA; D gene: NA; CDR3 DNA: TGCAGTGCCTTCGGGGTAGAAGGCTACACCTTC; CDR3 protein: CSAFGVEGYTF
V gene: TRBV25-1; J gene: TRBJ2-7; clone size: NA; D gene: NA; CDR3 DNA: TGTGCCAGCAGTGAAGCAGGGTTCTTCTACGAGCAGTACTTC; CDR3 protein: CASSEAGFFYEQYF
V gene: TRBV6-5; J gene: TRBJ1-2; clone size: NA; D gene: NA; CDR3 DNA: TGTGCCAGCAGTTCCCCAGGGTCGGCTAACTATGGCTACACCTTC; CDR3 protein: CASSSPGSANYGYTF
V gene: TRBV10-2; J gene: TRBJ2-7; clone size: NA; D gene: TRBD2; CDR3 DNA: TGCGCCAGCTCTTCGGCGGGAGGGTCGTCCGAGCAGTACTTC; CDR3 protein: CASSSAGGSSEQYF
V gene: TRBV11-3; J gene: TRBJ2-1; clone size: NA; D gene: TRBD2; CDR3 DNA: TGTGCCAGCAGCCGCCCCCGAGGACTAGCGGGAAGCAATGAGCAGTTCTTC; CDR3 protein: CASSRPRGLAGSNEQFF
V gene: TRBV28; J gene: TRBJ2-6; clone size: NA; D gene: NA; CDR3 DNA: TGTGCCAGCAGTGTCGGACACCTCTCTGGGGCCAACGTCCTGACTTTC; CDR3 protein: CASSVGHLSGANVLTF